This paragraph covers one T cell receptor (beta chain) sequence. The germline gives CDR1 MNHEY, CDR2 SMNVEV (reference sequence). J lost 5 bases, V lost 5 bases, and 8 bases had no gene match. This CDR3 spans 14 amino acids. The data were obtained in a study of blood T cell repertoires in COVID-19. About the study: COVID-19 samples from acute and convalescent phases originated in the United States, Italy and Spain.

Authors' data handling: Estimated nucleated cell counts came from reference gene primer amplification. TCRdb's copy holds only in-frame clones and misses some; the assay was immunoSEQ multiplex PCR. V and J calls and clone size follow that table, whereas D and trimming were derived from the DNA. Here the sample spans roughly 380,000 clones, about 85% being singletons. The sample taken for sequencing was peripheral blood. This receptor was identified in a young woman with acute or convalescent COVID-19. This chain connects TRBV27 to TRBJ2-7; TRBD2 matches 8 bases. The CDR3 here is CASSLSAGGNEQYF. As DNA, the CDR3 is TGTGCCAGCAGTCTTTCCGCGGGAGGAAACGAGCAGTACTTC.